One sample yielded the 21 T cell receptor beta chains listed below, sequenced in a study of Ad26.COV2.S vaccination and SARS-CoV-2 variants. The assay was immunoSEQ multiplex PCR, and TCRdb's table has in-frame clones only and misses some. The sample lists about 390,000 clones; more than 85% were seen once. Treatment meaning: about 20 received Ad26.COV2.S at low or high dose, single or two shots; about 5 received placebo; per-sample allocation not given. The samples date from day 63 after the first vaccine or placebo injection. Sequenced material: peripheral blood, taken in a trial of Ad26.COV2.S vaccine versus placebo. The source of these receptors is a person aged 18-65 years who received the Ad26.COV2.S COVID-19 vaccine or a placebo.

This chain connects TRBV19 to TRBJ1-5, with D tentatively TRBD1 (6 bases). Between the trimmed V and J ends, which lost 2 bases and 0 bases, there was a span of 23 bases. This CDR3 comprises 20 residues. CDR1 is LNHDA and CDR2 is SQIVND in the germline V gene (reference sequence). The CDR3 nucleotides are TGTGCCAGTAGTATAACCGGACAGCTAAGGCTCGGTGTTAGCAATCAGCCCCAGCATTTT. It specifies CASSITGQLRLGVSNQPQHF.

This clone was seen just once. This chain uses TRBV5-1 with TRBJ1-2; TRBD1 agrees at 8 bases. Germline CDR1 is SGHRS and CDR2 is YFSETQ. V lost 4 bases and J lost 5; bases outside the gene matches: 7. The CDR3 is 14 amino acids. The CDR3 DNA follows: TGCGCCAGCAGCCTTGGACAGGGATCTTATGGCTACACCTTC. This codes for CASSLGQGSYGYTF.

V gene TRBV18 combines with J gene TRBJ1-1; D unclear. Per the germline V gene, CDR1 is KGHSH and CDR2 is LQKENI. CDR3 size: 14 residues. V lost 5 bases to trimming and J lost 5 bases, with 15 bases between them. The CDR3 coding sequence is TGTGCCAGCTCAAAGGTAGGGAGAGGAACTGAAGCTTTCTTT. It translates to CASSKVGRGTEAFF.

The chain links TRBV5-5 to TRBJ2-1; TRBD1 matches 9 bases. V was clipped by 4 bases and J by 7 bases; unmatched bases: 6. The CDR3 runs 14 residues. Germline CDR1 reads SGHKS; CDR2 reads YYEKEE (reference sequence). Written as DNA, the CDR3 is TGTGCCAGCAGCAGGACAGGGGACGCGAATGAGCAGTTCTTC. Translating gives CASSRTGDANEQFF.

The V and J genes are TRBV7-2 and TRBJ2-1; 10 bases align to TRBD2. CDR1 and CDR2 from the germline V gene are SGHTA and FQGNSA. V trimming: 11 bases; J trimming: 4 bases; junction bases outside the gene matches: 8. CDR3 length: 14 amino acids. The CDR3 DNA reads TGTGCCTCTCGGCCTAGCGGGGGATACAATGAGCAGTTCTTC. Its translation is CASRPSGGYNEQFF.

The chain couples TRBV9 to TRBJ1-2; no reliable D call. The germline CDR1 and CDR2 sequences are SGDLS and YYNGEE. V was clipped by 0 bases and J by 3 bases, with 9 bases between them. The CDR3 is 14 residues long. The CDR3 protein is CASSVAASHYGYTF. The DNA of the CDR3 is TGTGCCAGCAGCGTAGCGGCCAGCCACTATGGCTACACCTTC.

The CDR3 region is CASSLRSGEGTEAFF. The CDR3 DNA follows: TGTGCCAGCAGCTTGCGTTCAGGGGAAGGCACTGAAGCTTTCTTT. The chain joins TRBV7-6 to TRBJ1-1, with a weak D call TRBD1 (6 bases). The CDR3 loop spans 15 amino acids. V was pared by 3 bases and J by 4 bases, with 15 bases between. Germline loops: CDR1 SGHVS, CDR2 FNYEAQ.

J is TRBJ2-1 and V is TRBV6-5; the D is unclear. From germline, CDR1 is MNHEY and CDR2 SVGAGI. The CDR3 is 16 amino acids. V was cut by 0 bases and J by 5 bases, with 14 bases left in between. In nucleotides, the CDR3 is TGTGCCAGCAGTTACTCTTCATCGGACGGACACAATGAGCAGTTCTTC. Translation: CASSYSSSDGHNEQFF.

This CDR3 reads CASSLVAGGPTDTQYF. The DNA for the CDR3 is TGTGCCAGCAGCTTAGTTGCGGGGGGGCCAACAGATACGCAGTATTTT. The V call is TRBV11-2, the J call TRBJ2-3, with 9 bases fitting TRBD2. Losses at the gene ends were 1 base for V and 3 bases for J; bases not matched to a gene: 5. The V gene's germline CDR1 is SGHAT and CDR2 FQNNGV. This CDR3 region has 16 residues.

This sequence joins TRBV4-3 and TRBJ2-2, with TRBD1 identical over 10 bases. The CDR3 spans 18 residues. The J segment lost 1 base and the V segment lost 1 base, leaving 6 bases of the junction unmatched. CDR1 LGHNA and CDR2 YSLEER come from the germline V gene. Written as DNA, the CDR3 is TGCGCCAGCAGCCAAGGAACTGGGACAGGGGAGAACACCGGGGAGCTGTTTTTT. It yields the protein CASSQGTGTGENTGELFF.

V gene TRBV10-3 combines with J gene TRBJ1-2; D gene ambiguous. This CDR3 is built from 15 residues. CDR1 and CDR2 from the germline V gene are ENHRY and SYGVKD. Trimming shortened V by 4 bases and J by 8 bases, and 20 bases separated the two germline ends. The CDR3 nucleotides read TGTGCCATCAGTGTAATGGCCACCGACCACGACGGCTACACCTTC. Its translation: CAISVMATDHDGYTF.

The chain recombines TRBV10-3 with TRBJ1-2; the D gene is possibly TRBD1 (6 bases). The CDR3 has 14 amino acids. Trimming stripped 0 bases from V and 7 bases from J, with 12 bases between. The V gene's germline CDR1 is ENHRY and CDR2 SYGVKD. The CDR3 region is CAISESRTAGGYTF. In DNA, the CDR3 is TGTGCCATCAGTGAGTCTAGGACAGCAGGTGGCTACACCTTC.

Only a few counts were recorded for this clone. The rearrangement joins TRBV20-1 to TRBJ1-5; a weak D match, TRBD1 (6 bases). Deletions cut 3 bases from V and 5 bases from J, with 17 bases between. The CDR3 covers 15 residues. The germline CDR1 and CDR2 sequences are DFQATT and SNEGSKA (reference sequence). The CDR3 spells CSASSGAGVYQPQHF. The CDR3 DNA reads as TGCAGTGCTAGTTCGGGGGCTGGGGTCTATCAGCCCCAGCATTTT.

The V gene is TRBV5-5, the J gene TRBJ1-2; tentatively, D is TRBD1 (5 bases). Germline CDR1 SGHKS, CDR2 YYEKEE (reference sequence). The CDR3 length is 13 residues. V was shortened by 4 bases and J by 6 bases, with 13 bases between the two germline ends. DNA of the CDR3: TGTGCCAGCAGCGCACAGGATGGACATGGCTACACCTTC. Protein sequence: CASSAQDGHGYTF.

The chain joins TRBV11-2 to TRBJ1-5; D uncertain. This CDR3 is built from 13 residues. Germline CDR1 is SGHAT and CDR2 is FQNNGV. With 0 bases removed from V and 9 bases from J, the gap between germline ends came to 9 bases. The CDR3 DNA reads TGTGCCAGCAGCTTAGATCTCCGCCGGCCCCAGCATTTT. Translating gives CASSLDLRRPQHF.

This chain uses TRBV11-2 with TRBJ2-1; D is possibly TRBD1 or TRBD2 (7 bases each). Germline V CDR1 and CDR2: SGHAT, FQNNGV. The CDR3 spans 15 residues. V lost 6 bases, J lost 10 bases, and 22 bases lay in between. CDR3 in DNA: TGTGCCAGCAGTTCCGGTACCTCAGGGGGGGGCGAGCAGTTCTTC. Protein sequence: CASSSGTSGGGEQFF.

In its sample, this clone was seen once. The chain links TRBV11-2 to TRBJ1-3, with D perhaps TRBD1 (6 bases). Germline V gene sequence: CDR1 SGHAT, CDR2 FQNNGV. V was clipped by 8 bases and J by 3 bases, with 11 bases between them. The CDR3 has 13 amino acids. The CDR3 here is CASLRGGGNTIYF. CDR3 DNA: TGTGCCAGCCTGAGGGGGGGTGGAAACACCATATATTTT.

The V call is TRBV19, the J call TRBJ2-7, with D possibly TRBD1 on 5 matching bases. This CDR3 has 15 residues. V lost 3 bases to trimming and J lost 3 bases, with 15 bases between them. Germline V gene sequence: CDR1 LNHDA, CDR2 SQIVND (reference sequence). Written as DNA, the CDR3 is TGTGCCAGTAGTATTAGTTGGCAGGGCAACTACGAGCAGTACTTC. Translated: CASSISWQGNYEQYF.

The V call is TRBV5-1, the J call TRBJ1-4, with TRBD1 as a possible D gene (6 bases). The CDR3 sequence is 15 residues long. The V gene lost 1 base and the J gene lost 8 bases, with 15 bases spanning the gap. Germline V gene lookup returns CDR1 SGHRS and CDR2 YFSETQ. CDR3 sequence: CASSLYRGQGEKLFF. The DNA for the CDR3 is TGCGCCAGCAGCTTGTACCGGGGGCAAGGAGAAAAACTGTTTTTT.

V and J are TRBV3-1 (or the pseudogene TRBV3-2) and TRBJ1-4, with TRBD1 matching 10 bases. Germline values: CDR1 LGHDT, CDR2 YNNKEL (reference sequence). Losses at the gene ends were 4 bases for V and 8 bases for J; bases not matched to a gene: 7. CDR3 length: 15 amino acids. The CDR3 bases are TGTGCCAGCAGCCGAGACAGGGGGCGAGGAGAAAAACTGTTTTTT. This sequence encodes CASSRDRGRGEKLFF.

About this clone: Other DNA sequences of this sample code for an identical CDR3. CDR3 in DNA: TGTGCCAGCAGTTACCGGCAGGGAAGGACCGGGGAGCTGTTTTTT. Translating gives CASSYRQGRTGELFF. The chain employs TRBV6-5 and TRBJ2-2, with a possible D match to TRBD1 (5 bases). The germline gives CDR1 MNHEY, CDR2 SVGAGI. Trimming removed 2 bases from V and 5 bases from J, with 12 bases in between. This CDR3 is 15 amino acids long.